Sequencing of this T cell receptor beta chain was carried out in a study of blood T cell repertoires in COVID-19. Whole-study context: From the United States, Italy and Spain came samples of acute and convalescent COVID-19. T cells, B-cell-depleted T cells, or PBMCs provided the cDNA or gDNA that served as material.

Trimming shortened V by 0 bases and J by 7 bases, and 13 bases separated the two germline ends. The length of the CDR3 is 15 residues. From germline, CDR1 is SGHRS and CDR2 YFSETQ. As processed by the authors: Estimates of nucleated cell counts were drawn from the amplification of reference gene primers. Method: immunoSEQ multiplex PCR; TCRdb's copy keeps in-frame clones and lacks some. From that table come the V and J calls and clone size; the DNA was used to work out D and trimming. Of about 59,000 clones in the sample, about 70% are singletons; the top ten hold 14%. This clonotype was obtained from a woman aged 70-85 years with acute or convalescent COVID-19. The sample consisted of peripheral blood. The chain couples TRBV5-1 to TRBJ1-4, with D possibly being TRBD1 (5 bases). CDR3 sequence (DNA): TGCGCCAGCAGCTTGGAGCGGGGGTCGGGTGAAAAACTGTTTTTT. Residues: CASSLERGSGEKLFF. The entire variable domain, with the rest obtained from reference TRBV5-1 and TRBJ1-4, is as follows: KAGVTQTPRYLIKTRGQQVTLSCSPISGHRSVSWYQQTPGQGLQFLFEYFSETQRNKGNFPGRFSGRQFSNSRSEMNVSTLELGDSALYLCASSLERGSGEKLFFGSGTQLSVL.